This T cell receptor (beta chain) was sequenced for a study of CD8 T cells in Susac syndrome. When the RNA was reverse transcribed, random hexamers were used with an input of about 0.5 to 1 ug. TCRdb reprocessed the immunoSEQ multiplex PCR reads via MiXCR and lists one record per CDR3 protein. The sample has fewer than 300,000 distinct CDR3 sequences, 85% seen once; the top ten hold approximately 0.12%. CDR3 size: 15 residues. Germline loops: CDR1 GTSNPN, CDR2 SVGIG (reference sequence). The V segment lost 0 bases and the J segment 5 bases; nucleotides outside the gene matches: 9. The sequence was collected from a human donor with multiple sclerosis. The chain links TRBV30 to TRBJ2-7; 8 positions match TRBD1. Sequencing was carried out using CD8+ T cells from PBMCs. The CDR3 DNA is TGTGCCTGGAGTGTCCTGGACCTACAGGGGGACGAGCAGTACTTC. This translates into CAWSVLDLQGDEQYF.